The 11 T cell receptor beta chains below all came from one sample that was sequenced in a study of early T cells in non-severe SARS-CoV-2 infection. TCRdb independently ran MiXCR on the 5' RACE reads; one entry per CDR3 protein. Of some 80,000 distinct CDR3 sequences listed, about 12% are singletons. Sequencing was carried out using whole blood. The receptors come from an adult who was a healthcare worker with PCR-confirmed SARS-CoV-2 infection or an uninfected control (not recorded which).

The sample holds a few counts of this clonotype. This sequence joins TRBV6-6 and TRBJ1-5; 8 nucleotides align to TRBD1. CDR1 and CDR2 (germline): MNHNY, SVGAGI (reference sequence). This CDR3 is 16 amino acids long. After removal of 3 bases from V and 7 bases from J, the junction contained 11 bases not matched to a gene. CDR3: CASSYLRTGSYQPQHF. The CDR3 DNA reads as TGTGCCAGCAGTTATTTAAGGACAGGGTCGTACCAGCCCCAGCATTTT.

V gene TRBV12-3 or TRBV12-4 combines with J gene TRBJ2-1; the match to TRBD2 covers 8 bases. After removal of 2 bases from V and 4 bases from J, the junction contained 7 bases not matched to a gene. There are 16 residues in the CDR3. CDR3 residues: CASSLTGGPGYNEQFF. CDR3 DNA sequence: TGTGCCAGCAGTTTAACGGGAGGGCCGGGATACAATGAGCAGTTCTTC.

This clonotype was counted at least ten times. The chain couples TRBV29-1 to TRBJ2-4; D could derive from TRBD1 or TRBD2 (6 bases each). Germline values: CDR1 SQVTM, CDR2 ANQGSEA. V was cut by 8 bases and J by 8 bases, with 16 bases left in between. This CDR3 has 12 amino acids. The CDR3 coding sequence is TGCAGCTTCCAGGGGCCGGGGGACATTCAGTACTTC. Translating gives CSFQGPGDIQYF.

The chain combines TRBV20-1 with TRBJ2-1; 10 bases agree with TRBD2. The CDR3 extends over 14 amino acids. CDR1 is DFQATT, CDR2 SNEGSKA, per germline (reference sequence). CDR3 sequence (DNA): TGCAGCGCCGAAGAGCGGGAGGGTGTGGTTGAGCAGTTCTTC. This encodes CSAEEREGVVEQFF.

The J gene is TRBJ2-2, the V gene TRBV5-1, with 10 bases that match TRBD2. The junction had 4 bases not matched to a gene; V was cut back by 0 bases and J by 2 bases. CDR1 is SGHRS, CDR2 YFSETQ, per germline. CDR3 size: 17 residues. The CDR3 DNA reads TGCGCCAGCAGCTTGGAGGCTAGCGGGAGTAACACCGGGGAGCTGTTTTTT. Translated, it gives CASSLEASGSNTGELFF.

The chain uses TRBV24-1 and TRBJ2-2, with D perhaps matching TRBD2 (5 bases). V shed 3 bases and J shed 8 bases, with 18 bases lying between them. Germline V lookup: CDR1 KGHDR, CDR2 SFDVKD. This CDR3 comprises 16 residues. Here the CDR3 DNA reads TGTGCCACCAGTGATCCGGGGATCACCACACCGGGGGAGCTGTTTTTT. It encodes CATSDPGITTPGELFF.

This clonotype was seen at least ten times. The V and J genes are TRBV2 and TRBJ1-4, with 7 bases matching TRBD1. With 3 bases clipped from V and 4 bases from J, the junction kept 5 bases outside the gene matches. The germline gives CDR1 SNHLY, CDR2 FYNNEI. The CDR3 has 15 residues. CDR3 DNA sequence: TGTGCCAGCAGTGAGCCGGGACAGAGTAATGAAAAACTGTTTTTT. Translation gives CASSEPGQSNEKLFF.

The sample holds a few counts of this clonotype. As DNA, the CDR3 is TGCAGTGCTAGAGATCCAGGGGAAGCTTTATCTGTGAATGGCTACACCTTC. Amino acids: CSARDPGEALSVNGYTF. V is TRBV20-1 and J is TRBJ1-2, with D perhaps matching TRBD1 (6 bases). Per the germline V gene, CDR1 is DFQATT and CDR2 is SNEGSKA (reference sequence). Trimming pared 0 bases from V and 6 bases from J, leaving 23 bases between. This CDR3 region has 17 residues.

This clonotype came up a few times. The chain couples TRBV4-1 to TRBJ1-3; a weak D match, TRBD1 (5 bases). V was cut by 3 bases and J by 3 bases, with 15 bases left in between. The germline gives CDR1 MGHRA, CDR2 YSYEKL. The CDR3 loop spans 16 amino acids. CDR3 region: CASSHPAREFGNTIYF. Written as DNA, the CDR3 is TGCGCCAGCAGCCACCCTGCCAGGGAATTTGGAAACACCATATATTTT.

The table lists this clonotype with many counts. V is TRBV10-3 and J is TRBJ2-1; D may be TRBD2 (6 bases). The CDR3 is 17 residues long. Per the germline V gene, CDR1 is ENHRY and CDR2 is SYGVKD. V shed 2 bases and J shed 0 bases, with 14 bases lying between them. Here the CDR3 reads CAISEKGLLSSYNEQFF. The CDR3 DNA is TGTGCCATCAGTGAGAAGGGACTCCTGAGCTCCTACAATGAGCAGTTCTTC.

In this sample, this clonotype turned up many times. J is TRBJ2-1 and V is TRBV7-9, with a tentative D call TRBD2 (5 bases). Looked up from germline, CDR1 is SEHNR and CDR2 is FQNEAQ (reference sequence). This CDR3 spans 15 amino acids. Deletions cut 1 base from V and 4 bases from J, with 11 bases between. Here the CDR3 reads CASSLGGPGYNEQFF. DNA of the CDR3: TGTGCCAGCAGCTTAGGAGGGCCGGGATACAATGAGCAGTTCTTC.